This T cell receptor (beta chain) was sequenced for a study of cytomegalovirus exposure and HLA in healthy donors. As concerns this clone: Its antigen remains unidentified.

The germline CDR1 and CDR2 sequences are SEHNR and FQNEAQ (reference sequence). The CDR3 is 14 amino acids. V trimming: 5 bases; J trimming: 7 bases; junction bases outside the gene matches: 9. Study-wide points: Under in vitro conditions, three CMV-associated chains were confirmed as specific for CMV antigens. Published work reported that the classifier diagnosed cytomegalovirus status with high specificity and sensitivity.

This table comes from immunoSEQ multiplex PCR, and its TCRdb copy is limited to in-frame clones, with some not included. The sample lists about 180,000 clones, around 85% occurring once. The chain recombines TRBV7-9 with TRBJ1-2; TRBD1 aligns across 8 bases. The sequencing input was PBMCs. The sequence was obtained from a man aged 18-30 years in good health and CMV-seropositive. This CDR3 reads CASSPTGGLSGYTF. Written as DNA, the CDR3 is TGTGCCAGCAGCCCCACAGGGGGACTAAGTGGCTACACCTTC.